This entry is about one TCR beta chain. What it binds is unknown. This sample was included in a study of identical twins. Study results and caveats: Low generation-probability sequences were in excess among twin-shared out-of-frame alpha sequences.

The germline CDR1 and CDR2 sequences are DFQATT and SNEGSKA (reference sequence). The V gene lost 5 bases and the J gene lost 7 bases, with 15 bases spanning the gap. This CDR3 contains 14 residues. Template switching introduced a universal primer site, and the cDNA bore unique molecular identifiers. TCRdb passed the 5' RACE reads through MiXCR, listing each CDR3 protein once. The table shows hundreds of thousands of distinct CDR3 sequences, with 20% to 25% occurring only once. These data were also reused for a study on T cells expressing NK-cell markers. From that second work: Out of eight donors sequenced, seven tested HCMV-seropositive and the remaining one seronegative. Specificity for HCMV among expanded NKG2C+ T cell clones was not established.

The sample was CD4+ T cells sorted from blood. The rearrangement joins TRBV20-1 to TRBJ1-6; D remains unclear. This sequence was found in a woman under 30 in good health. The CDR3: CSARPGRENSPLHF. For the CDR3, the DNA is TGCAGTGCTCGACCGGGAAGAGAAAATTCACCCCTCCACTTT.